This T cell receptor (beta chain) was found in a study of blood T cell repertoires in COVID-19. This clone was found many times. Sequencing was performed with immunoSEQ multiplex PCR; in TCRdb, only in-frame clones are kept and a portion is missing. The sample lists over 150,000 clones; roughly four fifths were seen once. Germline V gene data show CDR1 as MNHNS and CDR2 as SASEGT. This CDR3 region has 14 residues. V gave up 3 bases and J gave up 1 base, with 8 bases separating them. This receptor was taken from a man between 65 and 85 years old with active or convalescent COVID-19. Sequenced sample: peripheral blood. The J gene is TRBJ2-3, the V gene TRBV6-1; TRBD1 might be the D (5 bases). The CDR3 DNA reads as TGTGCCAGCAGTGACCAGGGCGGCACAGATACGCAGTATTTT. Translated: CASSDQGGTDTQYF.